The subject of this entry is one T cell receptor beta chain. The antigen this receptor binds is unknown. No per-base quality is available; no much larger clone lies one base away. In this study, focal radiation therapy paired with CTLA-4 blockade (ipilimumab) was tested in patients who had chemo-refractory metastatic non-small-cell lung cancer. Inclusive of the bounding cysteine and phenylalanine, the CDR3 is 15 residues long. Here the CDR3 DNA is all that survives: 45 bases in frame from base 1. As encoded in the germline V gene, CDR1 is SGDLS while CDR2 is YYNGEE. Relative to germline, V is missing 4 bases and J is missing 1 base, with 2 bases of the junction outside any gene match. The data originate from a study of radiotherapy plus CTLA-4 blockade in lung cancer (dated by TCRdb to 2017 to 2018). About the study as a whole: Objective responses were observed in 18% of enrolled patients, and disease control was achieved in 25% to 35%. Points the paper makes about the study in general: The strongest predictors of response, as reported, were early dynamic changes in blood T cell clones along with a rise in serum interferon-beta after radiation. After treatment with radiotherapy and ipilimumab, TCR clones that originated in tumors expanded in peripheral blood.

To prepare the library, the immunoSEQ multiplex PCR assay was applied. TCRdb re-hosts the immuneACCESS table, in-frame sequences only. Its copies lack some clones; in the studies checked, an unresolved V gene accounts for under half of them, and the cause for the rest is not known. The sample yields tens of thousands of clones; approximately 86% were counted once. Around 0.87% of the sample rests with the top ten. The TCR originated in a human donor with non-small cell lung cancer who had stable disease on radiotherapy plus ipilimumab. The sequence links TRBV9 to TRBJ2-3; 11 bases in between match TRBD2. Sample: peripheral blood, taken from a patient treated with radiotherapy plus ipilimumab. This receptor carries the CDR3 CASSLAGGRTDTQYF. The nucleotide sequence is TGTGCCAGCAGCCTAGCGGGGGGCCGCACAGATACGCAGTATTTT.